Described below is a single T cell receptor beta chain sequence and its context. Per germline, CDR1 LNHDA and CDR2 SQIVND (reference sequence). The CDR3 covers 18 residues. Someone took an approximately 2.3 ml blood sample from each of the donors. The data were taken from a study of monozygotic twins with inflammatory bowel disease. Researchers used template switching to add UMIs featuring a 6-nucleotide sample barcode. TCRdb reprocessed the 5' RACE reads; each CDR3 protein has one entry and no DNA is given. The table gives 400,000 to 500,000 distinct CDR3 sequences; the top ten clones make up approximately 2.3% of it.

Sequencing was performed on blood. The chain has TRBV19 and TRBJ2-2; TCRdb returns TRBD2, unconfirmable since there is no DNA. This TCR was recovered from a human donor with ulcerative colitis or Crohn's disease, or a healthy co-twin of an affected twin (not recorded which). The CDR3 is CASTVLAGGIANTGELFF.